This T cell receptor beta chain was sequenced during a study of cytotoxic CD8 clonotypes in ibrutinib-treated CLL. Only in-frame clones appear in the TCRdb table, and some are missing; sequencing was by immunoSEQ multiplex PCR. This table has under 40,000 clones, 49% appearing once. In germline, CDR1 is MGHRA, CDR2 YSYEKL. This CDR3 spans 13 amino acids. Trimming removed 3 bases at V and 4 bases at J, with 7 bases between. This clone was detected a few times. This TCR came from a human donor with chronic lymphocytic leukemia. The source was PBMCs, collected before ibrutinib treatment. This chain connects TRBV4-1 to TRBJ2-1; no firm D call. CDR3 protein: CASSQEKYNEQFF. In nucleotides, the CDR3 is TGCGCCAGCAGCCAGGAAAAATACAATGAGCAGTTCTTC.